Presented here are 9 T cell receptor beta chains from one specimen sequenced in a study of T cells in Graves' hyperthyroidism and ophthalmopathy. There were TCR beta CDR3 regions amplified from RNA transcripts. An initial round of RT-PCR targeting the TCR CDR3 relied on the HTBI primer set. One entry per CDR3 protein results from TCRdb running MiXCR on the multiplex PCR reads. This table holds more than 600,000 distinct CDR3 sequences, about a sixth found once. Sample: blood. Receptors originate from a man aged 18 to 30 with Graves' hyperthyroidism.

This clonotype was seen many times. The rearrangement links TRBV2 to TRBJ1-1; 7 nucleotides line up with TRBD1. Germline V gene sequence: CDR1 SNHLY, CDR2 FYNNEI. This CDR3 spans 16 amino acids. Trimming took 8 bases from V and 0 from J; bases not matched to a gene: 12. The chain's CDR3 is CASSARDSWMNTEAFF. The CDR3 nucleotides are TGTGCCAGCTCGGCGAGGGACAGTTGGATGAACACTGAAGCTTTCTTT.

This clonotype was recorded at least ten times. The genes are TRBV20-1 and TRBJ2-3, with D tentatively TRBD2 (5 bases). The CDR3 is 12 amino acids. V was trimmed by 7 bases and J by 4 bases, leaving 12 bases between them. Per the germline V gene, CDR1 is DFQATT and CDR2 is SNEGSKA (reference sequence). CDR3 loop: CSVSAWADTQYF. CDR3 bases: TGCAGTGTTAGCGCGTGGGCAGATACGCAGTATTTT.

The genes are TRBV20-1 and TRBJ2-2; D gene ambiguous. CDR1 is DFQATT and CDR2 is SNEGSKA in the germline V gene (reference sequence). The CDR3 sequence is 14 residues long. V was cut by 5 bases and J by 0 bases, with 10 bases left in between. The CDR3 sequence: CSASSYSNTGELFF. The CDR3 bases are TGCAGTGCTTCTTCTTACTCGAACACCGGGGAGCTGTTTTTT.

This clonotype showed up many times. The rearrangement uses TRBV27 and TRBJ2-7; possibly TRBD1 for D (6 bases). The CDR3 runs to 14 residues. V was pared by 5 bases and J by 2 bases, with 13 bases between. Germline lookup yields CDR1 MNHEY and CDR2 SMNVEV (reference sequence). DNA for the CDR3: TGTGCCAGCAGTCGACAGGTCCAACCCTACGAGCAGTACTTC. Protein sequence: CASSRQVQPYEQYF.

The chain links TRBV10-3 to TRBJ2-7; D unclear. Trimming shortened V by 7 bases and J by 0 bases, and 10 bases separated the two germline ends. The V gene's germline CDR1 is ENHRY and CDR2 SYGVKD. This CDR3 contains 13 residues. CDR3 sequence (DNA): TGTGCCATCAAGCCGCAGAGCTCCTACGAGCAGTACTTC. It encodes CAIKPQSSYEQYF.

About this clonotype: With a much larger clone just one base away, this may be a read error. This rearrangement joins TRBV18 to TRBJ1-1; D unresolved. Germline V lookup: CDR1 KGHSH, CDR2 LQKENI. V gave up 7 bases and J gave up 10 bases, with 19 bases separating them. The CDR3 runs to 13 residues. CDR3 sequence: CASLPSYNGRAFF. The CDR3 DNA follows: TGTGCCAGCTTACCTTCTTACAACGGGAGAGCTTTCTTT.

This clonotype was seen more than once but under ten times. The CDR3 region has the DNA TGTGCCAGTAGGCCACAGGGAGCGAATGAGCAGTTCTTC. This gives the protein CASRPQGANEQFF. V is TRBV19 and J is TRBJ2-1; D perhaps matches TRBD1 (6 bases). Looked up from germline, CDR1 is LNHDA and CDR2 is SQIVND (reference sequence). The CDR3 extends over 13 amino acids. The germline V and J ends were trimmed by 6 bases and 7 bases, with 13 bases remaining between them.

J is TRBJ1-2 and V is TRBV5-1, with 9 bases that match TRBD1. CDR1 is SGHRS, CDR2 YFSETQ, per germline. J gave up 2 bases and V 0 bases, and 5 bases lay outside the gene matches. This CDR3 is 16 amino acids long. In nucleotides, the CDR3 is TGCGCCAGCAGCTTGGTTTCGGGACAGGGAAACTATGGCTACACCTTC. This translates into CASSLVSGQGNYGYTF.

In this sample, this clonotype turned up many times. V gene TRBV6-1 combines with J gene TRBJ2-7, with 8 bases identical to TRBD1. The CDR3 loop spans 15 amino acids. With 6 bases clipped from V and 5 bases from J, the junction kept 12 bases outside the gene matches. Germline V gene lookup returns CDR1 MNHNS and CDR2 SASEGT. This chain's CDR3 is CASRSPRQGHHEQYF. The CDR3 DNA reads TGTGCCAGCAGGTCCCCTCGACAGGGGCACCACGAGCAGTACTTC.